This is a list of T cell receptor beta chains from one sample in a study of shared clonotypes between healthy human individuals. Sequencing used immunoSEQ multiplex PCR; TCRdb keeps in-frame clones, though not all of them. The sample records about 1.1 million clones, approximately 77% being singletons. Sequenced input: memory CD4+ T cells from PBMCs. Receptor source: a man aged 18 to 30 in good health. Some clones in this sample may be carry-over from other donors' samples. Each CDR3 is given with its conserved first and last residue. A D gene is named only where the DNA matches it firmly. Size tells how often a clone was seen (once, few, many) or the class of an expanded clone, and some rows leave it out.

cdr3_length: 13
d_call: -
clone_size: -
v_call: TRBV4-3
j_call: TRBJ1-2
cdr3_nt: TGCGCCAGCAGCCAGACGAGGACCTATGGCTACACCTTC
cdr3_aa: CASSQTRTYGYTF

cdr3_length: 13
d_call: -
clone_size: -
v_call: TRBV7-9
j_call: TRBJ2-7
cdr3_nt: TGTGCCAGCACCAAGTTAAGTTCCAGCGAGCAGTACTTC
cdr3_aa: CASTKLSSSEQYF

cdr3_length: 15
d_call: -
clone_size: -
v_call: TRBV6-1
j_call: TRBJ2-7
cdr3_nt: TGTGCCAGCAGTGAGATATACCCAAGCTCCCACGAGCAGTACTTC
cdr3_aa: CASSEIYPSSHEQYF

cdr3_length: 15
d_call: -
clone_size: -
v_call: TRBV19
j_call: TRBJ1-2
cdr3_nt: TGTGCCAGTAGGGACAACGGGGGCAGTAGCTATGGCTACACCTTC
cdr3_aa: CASRDNGGSSYGYTF

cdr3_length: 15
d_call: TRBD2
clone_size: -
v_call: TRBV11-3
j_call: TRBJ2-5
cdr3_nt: TGTGCCAGCAGCTTATTAGCGGGGCAGCAAGAGACCCAGTACTTC
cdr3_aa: CASSLLAGQQETQYF

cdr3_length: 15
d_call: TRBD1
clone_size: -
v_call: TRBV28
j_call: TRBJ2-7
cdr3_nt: TGTGCCAGCAGTTCGATGGGACAGGGGAGCCACGAGCAGTACTTC
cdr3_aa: CASSSMGQGSHEQYF

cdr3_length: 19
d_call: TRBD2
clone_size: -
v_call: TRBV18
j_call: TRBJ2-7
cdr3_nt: TGTGCCAGCTCACCGCCGGGACTAGCGGGAGGACGTCAGTCCTACGAGCAGTACTTC
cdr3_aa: CASSPPGLAGGRQSYEQYF

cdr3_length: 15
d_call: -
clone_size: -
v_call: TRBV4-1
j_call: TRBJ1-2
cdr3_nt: TGCGCCAGCAGCCAAGATCTTCCAGGGTCCTATGGCTACACCTTC
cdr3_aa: CASSQDLPGSYGYTF

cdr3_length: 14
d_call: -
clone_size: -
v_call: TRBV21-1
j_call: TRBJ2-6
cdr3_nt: TGTGCCAGCCTGGATGCATCTGGGGCCAACGTCCTGACTTTC
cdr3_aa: CASLDASGANVLTF

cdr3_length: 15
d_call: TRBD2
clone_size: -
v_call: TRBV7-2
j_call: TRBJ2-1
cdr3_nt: TGTGCCAGCAGCCGAAGCGGGAGTGCGGACAATGAGCAGTTCTTC
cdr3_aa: CASSRSGSADNEQFF

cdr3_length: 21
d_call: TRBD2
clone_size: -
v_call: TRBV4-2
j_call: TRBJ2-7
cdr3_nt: TGTGCCAGCAGCCAAGAGGTTCTTATCCTGCGGGCTAGCGGAATACCATACGAGCAGTACTTC
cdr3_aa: CASSQEVLILRASGIPYEQYF

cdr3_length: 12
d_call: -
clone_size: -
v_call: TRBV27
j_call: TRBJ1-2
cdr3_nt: TGTGCCAGCAGTTCGCACAGGGATGGCTACACCTTC
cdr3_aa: CASSSHRDGYTF

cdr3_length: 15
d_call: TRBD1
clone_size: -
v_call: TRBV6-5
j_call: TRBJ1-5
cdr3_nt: TGTGCCAGCAGTCGCGACAGGGGAGGGAATCAGCCCCAGCATTTT
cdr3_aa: CASSRDRGGNQPQHF

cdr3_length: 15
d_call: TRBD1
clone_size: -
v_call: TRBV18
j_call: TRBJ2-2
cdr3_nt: TGTGCCAGCTCACTGGGACAGAAGAACACCGGGGAGCTGTTTTTT
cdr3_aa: CASSLGQKNTGELFF

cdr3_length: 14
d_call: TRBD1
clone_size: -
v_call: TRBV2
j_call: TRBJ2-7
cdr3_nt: TGTGCCAGCAGTGGGGGTCAGGGGGTCTACGAGCAGTACTTC
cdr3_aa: CASSGGQGVYEQYF

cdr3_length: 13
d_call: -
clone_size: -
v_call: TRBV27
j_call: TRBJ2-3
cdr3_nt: TGTGCCAGCAGCTTACGGCGCGCAGATACGCAGTATTTT
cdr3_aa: CASSLRRADTQYF

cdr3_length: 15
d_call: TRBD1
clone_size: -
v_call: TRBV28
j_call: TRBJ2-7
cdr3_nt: TGTGCCAGCAGTTCTCCGGGACAGGCACCCTACGAGCAGTACTTC
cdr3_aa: CASSSPGQAPYEQYF

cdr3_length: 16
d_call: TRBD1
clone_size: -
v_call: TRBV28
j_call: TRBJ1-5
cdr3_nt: TGTGCCAGCAGTTCAGGTGGCAGGGGGCTACGACAGCCCCAGCATTTT
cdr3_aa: CASSSGGRGLRQPQHF

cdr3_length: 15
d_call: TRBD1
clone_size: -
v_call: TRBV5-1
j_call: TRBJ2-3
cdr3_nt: TGCGCCAGCAGCTTCCAGGGGGCGCCCACAGATACGCAGTATTTT
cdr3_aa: CASSFQGAPTDTQYF

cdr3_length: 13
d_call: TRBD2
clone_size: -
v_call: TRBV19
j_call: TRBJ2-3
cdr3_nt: TGTGCCAGCAGGACTAGCTATGCGGATACGCAGTATTTT
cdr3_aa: CASRTSYADTQYF

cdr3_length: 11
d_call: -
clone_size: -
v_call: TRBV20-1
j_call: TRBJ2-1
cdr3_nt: TGCAGTTCACAGGGTTACAATGAGCAGTTCTTC
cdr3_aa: CSSQGYNEQFF

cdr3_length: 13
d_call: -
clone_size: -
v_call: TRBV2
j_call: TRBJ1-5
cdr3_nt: TGTGCCAGTCAGAGACTCCAGAATCAGCCCCAGCATTTT
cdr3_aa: CASQRLQNQPQHF

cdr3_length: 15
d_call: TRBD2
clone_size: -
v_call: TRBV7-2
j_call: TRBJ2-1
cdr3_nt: TGTGCCAGCAGTCCTAGAGCGGGAGGTCACAATGAGCAGTTCTTC
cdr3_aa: CASSPRAGGHNEQFF

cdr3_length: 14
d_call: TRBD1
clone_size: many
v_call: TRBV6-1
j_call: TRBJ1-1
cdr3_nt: TGTGCCAGCAGTGAGGGACAGATGAACACTGAAGCTTTCTTT
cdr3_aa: CASSEGQMNTEAFF

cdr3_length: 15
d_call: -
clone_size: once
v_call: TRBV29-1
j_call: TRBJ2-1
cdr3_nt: TGCAGCGTTGCGGGGGGCCGGAGCTCCTACAATGAGCAGTTCTTC
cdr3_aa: CSVAGGRSSYNEQFF

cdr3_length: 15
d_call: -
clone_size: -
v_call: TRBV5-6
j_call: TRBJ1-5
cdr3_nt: TGTGCCAGCAGCTTGGGCAGGGTGGGCAATCAGCCCCAGCATTTT
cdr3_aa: CASSLGRVGNQPQHF

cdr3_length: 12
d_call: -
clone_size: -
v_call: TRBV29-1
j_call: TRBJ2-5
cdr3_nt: TGCAGCGCCAAAGGGGGGAGTGAGACCCAGTACTTC
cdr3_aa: CSAKGGSETQYF

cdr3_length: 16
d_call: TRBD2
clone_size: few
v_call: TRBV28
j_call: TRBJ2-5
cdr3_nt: TGTGCCAGCAGTGAAGCGGGGGGGCGCTTCGGGGAGACCCAGTACTTC
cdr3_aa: CASSEAGGRFGETQYF

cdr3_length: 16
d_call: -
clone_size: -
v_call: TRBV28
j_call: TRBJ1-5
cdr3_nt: TGTGCCAGCACCTCCCGGCGGGGGTCCTCCAGGGTGGCCCAGCATTTT
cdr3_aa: CASTSRRGSSRVAQHF

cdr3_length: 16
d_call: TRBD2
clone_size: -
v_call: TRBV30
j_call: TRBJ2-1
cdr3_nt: TGTGCCTGGAGTCTAGCGGGGCAAAGCTCCTACAATGAGCAGTTCTTC
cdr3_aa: CAWSLAGQSSYNEQFF

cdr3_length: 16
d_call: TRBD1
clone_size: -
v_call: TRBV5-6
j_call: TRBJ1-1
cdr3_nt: TGTGCCAGCAACCAAAAGACAGGGTTTATGAACACTGAAGCTTTCTTT
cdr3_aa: CASNQKTGFMNTEAFF

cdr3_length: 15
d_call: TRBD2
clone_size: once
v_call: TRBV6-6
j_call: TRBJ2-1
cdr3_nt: TGTGCCAGCACCACGATCGCGGGAGGGCCGAATGAGCAGTTCTTC
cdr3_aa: CASTTIAGGPNEQFF

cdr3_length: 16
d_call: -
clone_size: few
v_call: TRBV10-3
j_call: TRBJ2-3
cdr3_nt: TGTGCCCTAGGAGACTATAGGTGGCGAAACGCAGATACGCAGTATTTT
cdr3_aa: CALGDYRWRNADTQYF

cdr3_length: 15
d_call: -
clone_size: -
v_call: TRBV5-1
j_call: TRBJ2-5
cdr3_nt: TGCGCCAGCAGCTTGGAGGGACCCGCCGGGGAGACCCAGTACTTC
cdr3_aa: CASSLEGPAGETQYF

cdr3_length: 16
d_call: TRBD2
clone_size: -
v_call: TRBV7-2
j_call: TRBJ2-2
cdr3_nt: TGTGCCAGCAGCCCCCGTAGCGGGAAGGCTTCCGGGGAGCTGTTTTTT
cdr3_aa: CASSPRSGKASGELFF

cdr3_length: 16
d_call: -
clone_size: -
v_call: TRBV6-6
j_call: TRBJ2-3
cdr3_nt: TGTGCCAGCAGTTACTGGGGGCAGACTAGCCCAGATACGCAGTATTTT
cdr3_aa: CASSYWGQTSPDTQYF

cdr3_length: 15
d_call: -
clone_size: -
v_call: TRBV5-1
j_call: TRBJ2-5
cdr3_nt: TGCGCCACCTCTAGGAGCCCCGGGGACCAAGAGACCCAGTACTTC
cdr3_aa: CATSRSPGDQETQYF

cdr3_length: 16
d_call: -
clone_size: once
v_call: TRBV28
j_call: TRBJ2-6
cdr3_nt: TGTGCCAGCAGGGGAGCTCTGGCCTCTGGGGCCAACGTCCTGACTTTC
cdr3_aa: CASRGALASGANVLTF

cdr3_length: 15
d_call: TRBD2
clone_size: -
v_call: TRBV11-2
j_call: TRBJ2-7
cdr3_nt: TGTGCCAGTGCCGGGGGGGCCGCCCCCTCCTACGAGCAGTACTTC
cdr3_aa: CASAGGAAPSYEQYF

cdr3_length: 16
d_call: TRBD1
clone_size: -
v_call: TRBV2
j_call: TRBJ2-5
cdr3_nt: TGTGCCAGCCCTCGGACAGGGGAAAAAATCCAAGAGACCCAGTACTTC
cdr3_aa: CASPRTGEKIQETQYF

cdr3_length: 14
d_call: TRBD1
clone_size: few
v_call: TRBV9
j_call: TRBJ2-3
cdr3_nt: TGTGCCAGCAAACAGGGGGCGACTACAGATACGCAGTATTTT
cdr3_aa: CASKQGATTDTQYF

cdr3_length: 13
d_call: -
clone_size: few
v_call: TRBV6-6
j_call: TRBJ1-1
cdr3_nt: TGTGCCAGCTTCCCAGGAGGGTATACTGAAGCTTTCTTT
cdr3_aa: CASFPGGYTEAFF

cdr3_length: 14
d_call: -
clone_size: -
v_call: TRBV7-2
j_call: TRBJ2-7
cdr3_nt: TGTGCCAGCAGCCCTCCAGGATTAACCTACGAGCAGTACTTC
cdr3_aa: CASSPPGLTYEQYF

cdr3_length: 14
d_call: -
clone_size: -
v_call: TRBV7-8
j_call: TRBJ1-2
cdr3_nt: TGTGCCAGCAGCCCCGGGCGAGGTAGCTATGGCTACACCTTC
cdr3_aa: CASSPGRGSYGYTF